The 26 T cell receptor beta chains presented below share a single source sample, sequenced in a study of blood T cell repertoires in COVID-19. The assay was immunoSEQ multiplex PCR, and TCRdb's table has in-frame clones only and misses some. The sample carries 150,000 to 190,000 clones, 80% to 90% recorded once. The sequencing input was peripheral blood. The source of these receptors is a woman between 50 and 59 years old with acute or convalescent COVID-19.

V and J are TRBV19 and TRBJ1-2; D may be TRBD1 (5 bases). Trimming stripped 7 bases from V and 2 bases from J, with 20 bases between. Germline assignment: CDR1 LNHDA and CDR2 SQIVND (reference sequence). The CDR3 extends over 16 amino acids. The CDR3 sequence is CASTGVDGARNYGYTF. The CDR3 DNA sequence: TGTGCCAGTACGGGGGTGGACGGCGCAAGAAACTATGGCTACACCTTC. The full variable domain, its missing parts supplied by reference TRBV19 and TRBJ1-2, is DGGITQSPKYLFRKEGQNVTLSCEQNLNHDAMYWYRQDPGQGLRLIYYSQIVNDFQKGDIAEGYSVSREKKESFPLTVTSAQKNPTAFYLCASTGVDGARNYGYTFGSGTRLTVV.

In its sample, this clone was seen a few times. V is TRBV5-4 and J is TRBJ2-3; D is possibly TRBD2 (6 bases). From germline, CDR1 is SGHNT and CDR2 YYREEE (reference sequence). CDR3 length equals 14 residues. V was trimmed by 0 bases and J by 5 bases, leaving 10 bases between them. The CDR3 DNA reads TGTGCCAGCAGCTTGGCGGGAGTCTTAGATACGCAGTATTTT. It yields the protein CASSLAGVLDTQYF.

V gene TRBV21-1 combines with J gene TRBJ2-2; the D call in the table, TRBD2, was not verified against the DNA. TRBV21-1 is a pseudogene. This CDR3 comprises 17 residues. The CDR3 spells CASSKDDSGSCTGELFF. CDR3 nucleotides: TGTGCCAGCAGCAAAGATGATAGCGGGAGTTGCACCGGGGAGCTGTTTTTT.

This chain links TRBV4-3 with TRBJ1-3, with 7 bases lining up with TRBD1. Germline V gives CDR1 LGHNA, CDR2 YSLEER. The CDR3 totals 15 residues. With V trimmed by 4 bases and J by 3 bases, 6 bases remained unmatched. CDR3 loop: CASSRTGVGGNTIYF. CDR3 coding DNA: TGCGCCAGCAGCCGAACAGGGGTCGGTGGAAACACCATATATTTT.

The CDR3 nucleotides are TGTGCCAGCAAACGAGCGGGGTCTACAGATACGCAGTATTTT. Its translation: CASKRAGSTDTQYF. This chain uses TRBV6-5 with TRBJ2-3; 7 positions match TRBD2. The CDR3 loop spans 14 amino acids. J gave up 3 bases and V 7 bases, and 7 bases lay outside the gene matches. Per germline, CDR1 MNHEY and CDR2 SVGAGI.

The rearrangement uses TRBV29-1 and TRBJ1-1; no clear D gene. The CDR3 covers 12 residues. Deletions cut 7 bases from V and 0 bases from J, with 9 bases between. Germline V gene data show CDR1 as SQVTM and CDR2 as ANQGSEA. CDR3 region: CSAGQMNTEAFF. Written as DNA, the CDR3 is TGCAGCGCCGGCCAAATGAACACTGAAGCTTTCTTT.

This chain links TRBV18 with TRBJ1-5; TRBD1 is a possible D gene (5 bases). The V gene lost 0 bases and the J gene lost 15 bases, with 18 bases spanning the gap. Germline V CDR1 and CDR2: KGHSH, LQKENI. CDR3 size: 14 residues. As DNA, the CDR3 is TGTGCCAGCTCACCACCGAATTCTGTCAGGGCCGTGCATTTT. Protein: CASSPPNSVRAVHF. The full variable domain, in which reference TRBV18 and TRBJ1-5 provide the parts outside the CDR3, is NAGVMQNPRHLVRRRGQEARLRCSPMKGHSHVYWYRQLPEEGLKFMVYLQKENIIDESGMPKERFSAEFPKEGPSILRIQQVVRGDSAAYFCASSPPNSVRAVHFGDGTRLSIL.

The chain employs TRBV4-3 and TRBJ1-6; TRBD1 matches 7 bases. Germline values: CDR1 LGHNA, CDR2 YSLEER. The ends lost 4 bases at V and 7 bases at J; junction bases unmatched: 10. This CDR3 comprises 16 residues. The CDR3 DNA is TGCGCCAGCAGCCTTGAGAGGGGGCCAACAAATTCACCCCTCCACTTT. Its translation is CASSLERGPTNSPLHF.

The CDR3 spells CASRRATGLPQHF. The CDR3 region has the DNA TGTGCCAGCAGGCGAGCGACAGGGTTGCCCCAGCATTTT. The chain is built from TRBV28 and TRBJ1-5, with TRBD1 matching over 7 bases. Germline assignment: CDR1 MDHEN and CDR2 SYDVKM. The CDR3 sequence is 13 residues long. The J segment lost 9 bases and the V segment lost 6 bases, leaving 8 bases of the junction unmatched.

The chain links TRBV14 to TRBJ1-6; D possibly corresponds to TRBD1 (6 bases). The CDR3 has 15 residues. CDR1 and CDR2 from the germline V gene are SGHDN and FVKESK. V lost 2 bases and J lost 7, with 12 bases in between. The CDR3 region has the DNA TGTGCCAGCAGCCAAACAGGGCCTGGGAATTCACCCCTCCACTTT. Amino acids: CASSQTGPGNSPLHF. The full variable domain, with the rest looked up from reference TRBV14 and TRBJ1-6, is EAGVTQFPSHSVIEKGQTVTLRCDPISGHDNLYWYRRVMGKEIKFLLHFVKESKQDESGMPNNRFLAERTGGTYSTLKVQPAELEDSGVYFCASSQTGPGNSPLHFGNGTRLTVT.

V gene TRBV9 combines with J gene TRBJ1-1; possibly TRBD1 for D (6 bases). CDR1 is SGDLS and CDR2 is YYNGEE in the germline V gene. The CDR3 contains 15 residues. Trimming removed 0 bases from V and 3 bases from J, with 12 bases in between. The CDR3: CASSVVQGRDTEAFF. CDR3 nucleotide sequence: TGTGCCAGCAGCGTAGTGCAGGGGCGGGACACTGAAGCTTTCTTT.

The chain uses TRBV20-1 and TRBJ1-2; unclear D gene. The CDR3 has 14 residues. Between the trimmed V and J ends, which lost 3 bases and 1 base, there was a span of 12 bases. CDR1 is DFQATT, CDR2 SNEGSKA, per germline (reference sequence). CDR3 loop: CSASSDTYNYGYTF. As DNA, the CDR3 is TGCAGTGCTAGTTCCGACACTTATAACTATGGCTACACCTTC.

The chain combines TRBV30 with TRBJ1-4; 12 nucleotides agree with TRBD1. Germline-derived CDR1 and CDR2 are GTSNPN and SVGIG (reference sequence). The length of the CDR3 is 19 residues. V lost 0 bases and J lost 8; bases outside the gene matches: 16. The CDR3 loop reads CAWSVIGGGQGAIGEKLFF. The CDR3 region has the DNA TGTGCCTGGAGTGTAATTGGAGGGGGACAGGGGGCCATTGGCGAAAAACTGTTTTTT.

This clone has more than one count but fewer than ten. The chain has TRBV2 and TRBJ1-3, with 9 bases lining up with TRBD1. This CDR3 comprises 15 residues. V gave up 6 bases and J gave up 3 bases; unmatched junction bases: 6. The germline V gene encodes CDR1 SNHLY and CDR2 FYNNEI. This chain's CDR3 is CASSFGTGIGNTIYF. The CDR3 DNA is TGTGCCAGCAGCTTTGGGACAGGGATTGGAAACACCATATATTTT.

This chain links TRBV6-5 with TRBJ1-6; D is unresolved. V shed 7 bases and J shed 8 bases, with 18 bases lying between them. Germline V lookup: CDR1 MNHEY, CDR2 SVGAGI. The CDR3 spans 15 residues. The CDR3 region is CASTPLGSRDSPLHF. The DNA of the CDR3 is TGTGCCAGCACCCCTCTTGGGTCCCGGGATTCACCCCTCCACTTT.

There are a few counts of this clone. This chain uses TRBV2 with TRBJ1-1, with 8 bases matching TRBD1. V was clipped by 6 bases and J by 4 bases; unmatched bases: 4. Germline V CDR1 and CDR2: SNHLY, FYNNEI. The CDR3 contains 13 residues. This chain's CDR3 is CASSGTGRTEAFF. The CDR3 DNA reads TGTGCCAGCAGCGGGACAGGCCGCACTGAAGCTTTCTTT.

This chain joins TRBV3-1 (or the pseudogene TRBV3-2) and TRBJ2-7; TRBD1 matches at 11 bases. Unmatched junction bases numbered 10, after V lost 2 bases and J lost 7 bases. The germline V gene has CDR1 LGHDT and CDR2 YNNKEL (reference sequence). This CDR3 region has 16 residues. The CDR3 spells CASSQSKGQGAWEQYF. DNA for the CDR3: TGTGCCAGCAGCCAATCTAAAGGACAGGGGGCATGGGAGCAGTACTTC.

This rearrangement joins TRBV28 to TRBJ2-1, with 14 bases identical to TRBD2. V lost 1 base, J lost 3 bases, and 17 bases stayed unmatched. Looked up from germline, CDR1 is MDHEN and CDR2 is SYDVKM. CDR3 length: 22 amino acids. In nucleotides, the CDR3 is TGTGCCAGCAGTTTATCGAGGGGGACTAGCGGGAGAAAAGGGGCTTTCTACAATGAGCAGTTCTTC. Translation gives CASSLSRGTSGRKGAFYNEQFF.

CDR3 sequence reads: CASSRQGLAGASGELFF. The DNA of the CDR3 is TGCGCCAGCAGCCGACAGGGACTAGCGGGAGCCTCCGGGGAGCTGTTTTTT. The V gene is TRBV5-1, the J gene TRBJ2-2; TRBD2 agrees at 14 bases. CDR3 length equals 17 residues. Germline V gene lookup returns CDR1 SGHRS and CDR2 YFSETQ. The ends lost 4 bases at V and 6 bases at J; junction bases unmatched: 8.

CDR3 loop: CASGSRDRGQPQHF. DNA of the CDR3: TGTGCCAGCGGAAGCCGGGACAGGGGTCAGCCCCAGCATTTT. The chain links TRBV27 to TRBJ1-5; 10 bases fit TRBD1. After removal of 8 bases from V and 6 bases from J, the junction contained 7 bases not matched to a gene. The CDR3 runs 14 residues. Germline V gene lookup returns CDR1 MNHEY and CDR2 SMNVEV (reference sequence).

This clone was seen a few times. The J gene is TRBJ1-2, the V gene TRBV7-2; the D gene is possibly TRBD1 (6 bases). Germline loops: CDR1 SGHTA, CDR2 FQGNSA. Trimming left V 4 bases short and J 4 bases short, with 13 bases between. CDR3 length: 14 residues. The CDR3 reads CASSSNPQGYGYTF. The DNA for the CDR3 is TGTGCCAGCAGCTCCAACCCACAGGGCTATGGCTACACCTTC.

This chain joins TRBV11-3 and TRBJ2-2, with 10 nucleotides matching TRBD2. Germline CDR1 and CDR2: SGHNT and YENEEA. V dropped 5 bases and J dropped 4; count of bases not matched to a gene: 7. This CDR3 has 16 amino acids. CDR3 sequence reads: CASSIKRGGITGELFF. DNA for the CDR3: TGTGCCAGCAGCATAAAGCGGGGGGGCATCACCGGGGAGCTGTTTTTT.

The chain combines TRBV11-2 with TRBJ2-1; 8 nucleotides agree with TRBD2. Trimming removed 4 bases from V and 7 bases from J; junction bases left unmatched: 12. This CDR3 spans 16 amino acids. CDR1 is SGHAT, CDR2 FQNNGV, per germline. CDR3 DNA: TGTGCCAGCAGCTCGTACGGGAGGGCCACGGGGAATGAGCAGTTCTTC. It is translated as CASSSYGRATGNEQFF.

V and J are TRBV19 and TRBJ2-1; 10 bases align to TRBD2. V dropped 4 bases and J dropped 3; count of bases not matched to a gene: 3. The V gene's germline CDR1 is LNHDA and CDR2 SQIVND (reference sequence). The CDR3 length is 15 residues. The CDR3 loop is CASSTRTSGYNEQFF. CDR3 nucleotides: TGTGCCAGTAGTACAAGGACTAGCGGCTACAATGAGCAGTTCTTC. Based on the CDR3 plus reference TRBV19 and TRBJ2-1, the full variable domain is DGGITQSPKYLFRKEGQNVTLSCEQNLNHDAMYWYRQDPGQGLRLIYYSQIVNDFQKGDIAEGYSVSREKKESFPLTVTSAQKNPTAFYLCASSTRTSGYNEQFFGPGTRLTVL.

Here the CDR3 DNA reads TGTGCCAGCAGTGTAGGGACTAGCGGGGTCAATGAGCAGTTCTTC. It translates to CASSVGTSGVNEQFF. The V gene is TRBV2, the J gene TRBJ2-1, with 13 bases fitting TRBD2. CDR3 length: 15 residues. Germline V gives CDR1 SNHLY, CDR2 FYNNEI. The V and J ends lost 4 bases and 6 bases, in that order; junction bases with no gene match: 3.

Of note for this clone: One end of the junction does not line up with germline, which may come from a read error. CDR3 loop: CASSPLGDEQYF. The DNA of the CDR3 is TGTGCCAGCTCCCCACTGGGCGACGAGCAGTACTTC. This chain joins TRBV18 and TRBJ2-7, with D hard to call. From germline, CDR1 is KGHSH and CDR2 LQKENI. CDR3 size: 12 residues.